Below are 26 T cell receptor beta chains sequenced from a single sample in a study of T-cell reconstitution after alpha-beta-depleted transplantation in children. This sample's TCRbeta library carried unique molecular identifier barcodes. TCRdb analysed the PCR reads with MiXCR anew, one entry per CDR3 protein. The data hold fewer than 350,000 distinct CDR3 sequences, with just over 7.5% observed a single time. No antigens are known for them. Study-wide points: Newly generated T cells supplied most T-cell counts and diversity one year post-transplant.

Sequenced here: peripheral blood, sampled 360 days after TCRalphabeta/CD19-depleted stem cell transplant. The receptors originated from a female patient under 10 years old who had a stem cell transplant for Fanconi anemia, so the T cells may come from the graft donor.

A few counts support this clonotype. This chain connects TRBV6-2 or TRBV6-3 to TRBJ2-1; perhaps TRBD2 as D (6 bases). There are 14 residues in the CDR3. In germline, CDR1 is MNHEY, CDR2 SVGEGT. Trimming pared 1 base from V and 5 bases from J, leaving 9 bases between. For the CDR3, the DNA is TGTGCCAGCAGTTACTATTGGGGGGACAATGAGCAGTTCTTC. It specifies CASSYYWGDNEQFF.

The gene calls are TRBV6-5 and TRBJ2-3; the match to TRBD1 covers 10 bases. CDR1 and CDR2 from the germline V gene are MNHEY and SVGAGI. The V segment lost 4 bases and the J segment 1 base; nucleotides outside the gene matches: 5. This CDR3 region has 16 residues. CDR3 residues: CASSSTGTGGTDTQYF. In DNA form, the CDR3 reads TGTGCCAGCAGTTCAACCGGGACAGGGGGCACAGATACGCAGTATTTT.

The chain has TRBV4-3 and TRBJ1-1; D is unclear. Germline loops: CDR1 LGHNA, CDR2 YSLEER. The V and J ends lost 0 bases and 7 bases respectively, with 9 bases between them. This CDR3 has 13 amino acids. CDR3 nucleotides: TGCGCCAGCAGCCAAGAACCCCGCGGTGAAGCTTTCTTT. Its translation is CASSQEPRGEAFF.

This clonotype was detected only a few times. The rearrangement links TRBV20-1 to TRBJ2-3; a weak D match, TRBD2 (6 bases). The V and J ends lost 3 bases and 5 bases respectively, with 21 bases between them. This CDR3 has 16 residues. Germline V gives CDR1 DFQATT, CDR2 SNEGSKA (reference sequence). CDR3 nucleotide sequence: TGCAGTGCTAGCCCCGCCGGGATGTGGGGAGGAGATACGCAGTATTTT. It is translated as CSASPAGMWGGDTQYF.

This clonotype has a count of ten or more. The chain combines TRBV7-3 with TRBJ2-3; a weak D match, TRBD1 (6 bases). V was cut by 6 bases and J by 1 base, with 14 bases left in between. Germline V gene data show CDR1 as SGHTA and CDR2 as FQGTGA. The CDR3 extends over 15 amino acids. CDR3 protein: CASSLGARRTDTQYF. In DNA, the CDR3 is TGTGCCAGCAGTTTGGGGGCTCGACGCACAGATACGCAGTATTTT.

A few counts support this clonotype. Here the CDR3 reads CASRRGTLPVLTF. CDR3 nucleotide sequence: TGTGCCAGCAGGAGGGGGACTCTTCCCGTCCTGACTTTC. V gene TRBV12-3 or TRBV12-4 combines with J gene TRBJ2-6; D could derive from TRBD1 or TRBD2 (6 bases each). V lost 6 bases to trimming and J lost 12 bases, with 15 bases between them. The CDR3 covers 13 residues.

Many counts were recorded for this clonotype. This chain links TRBV7-9 with TRBJ1-4; 7 bases align to TRBD1. Unmatched junction bases numbered 6, after V lost 1 base and J lost 7 bases. The CDR3 has 15 amino acids. Germline CDR1 and CDR2: SEHNR and FQNEAQ (reference sequence). As DNA, the CDR3 is TGTGCCAGCAGCTTAGTAGGGGACAGACGTGAAAAACTGTTTTTT. Its protein product is CASSLVGDRREKLFF.

This clonotype was seen only a few times. The chain links TRBV28 to TRBJ1-2; perhaps TRBD1 as D (6 bases). CDR1 is MDHEN and CDR2 is SYDVKM in the germline V gene. V dropped 1 base and J dropped 5 bases, with 14 bases sitting between them. This CDR3 spans 15 amino acids. The CDR3 DNA reads as TGTGCCAGCAGTTTATCCCTCGGAGGGGGGTATGGCTACACCTTC. Translated, it gives CASSLSLGGGYGYTF.

The J gene is TRBJ1-6, the V gene TRBV30; 7 nucleotides line up with TRBD1. Germline V gene sequence: CDR1 GTSNPN, CDR2 SVGIG (reference sequence). The CDR3 is 13 residues long. J lost 7 bases, V lost 2 bases, and 2 bases had no gene match. CDR3 in DNA: TGTGCCTGGAGTCCGGGACAGAATTCACCCCTCCACTTT. Residues: CAWSPGQNSPLHF.

V gene TRBV7-6 combines with J gene TRBJ2-6; 7 nucleotides line up with TRBD1. Germline V lookup: CDR1 SGHVS, CDR2 FNYEAQ. CDR3 length: 18 amino acids. Trimming removed 0 bases from V and 0 bases from J; junction bases left unmatched: 5. Written as DNA, the CDR3 is TGTGCCAGCAGCTTAGCGGGGACAGAAAGCTCTGGGGCCAACGTCCTGACTTTC. Translated, it gives CASSLAGTESSGANVLTF.

This clonotype showed up many times. The chain has TRBV4-2 and TRBJ2-1; 7 nucleotides agree with TRBD2. V lost 0 bases and J lost 9; bases outside the gene matches: 8. There are 15 residues in the CDR3. Germline-derived CDR1 and CDR2 are LGHNA and YNFKEQ. In DNA form, the CDR3 reads TGTGCCAGCAGCCAAGAATATAGGACTAGATTTGAGCAGTTCTTC. It specifies CASSQEYRTRFEQFF.

V usage is TRBV4-2 and J usage is TRBJ1-4; no firm D call. This CDR3 comprises 15 residues. Trimming left V 0 bases short and J 7 bases short, with 12 bases between. Germline V gives CDR1 LGHNA, CDR2 YNFKEQ. The CDR3 loop is CASSQEGRGGEKLFF. The CDR3 nucleotides read TGTGCCAGCAGCCAAGAAGGTCGGGGAGGTGAAAAACTGTTTTTT.

This clonotype came up many times. The chain combines TRBV15 with TRBJ1-2, with 7 bases aligning to TRBD1. V shed 0 bases and J 14 bases; nucleotides not matched to a gene: 6. CDR3 length equals 12 residues. Germline V gene data show CDR1 as LNHNV and CDR2 as YYDKDF (reference sequence). CDR3 nucleotides: TGTGCCACCAGCAGAGATGAGGGGGCGGAGACCTTC. It translates to CATSRDEGAETF. Complete variable domain (other parts from reference TRBV15 and TRBJ1-2): DAMVIQNPRYQVTQFGKPVTLSCSQTLNHNVMYWYQQKSSQAPKLLFHYYDKDFNNEADTPDNFQSRRPNTSFCFLDIRSPGLGDTAMYLCATSRDEGAETFGSGTRLTVV.

This clonotype was seen ten or more times. V gene TRBV18 combines with J gene TRBJ2-7, with D unclear. Germline loops: CDR1 KGHSH, CDR2 LQKENI. The V gene lost 2 bases and the J gene lost 3 bases, with 11 bases spanning the gap. There are 14 residues in the CDR3. The CDR3, as DNA: TGTGCCAGCTCACCAGCTTCGGGTTTCTACGAGCAGTACTTC. It specifies CASSPASGFYEQYF.

This clonotype is medium-sized within its sample. This chain uses TRBV29-1 with TRBJ2-7; the D is unclear. This CDR3 is built from 12 residues. CDR1 SQVTM and CDR2 ANQGSEA come from the germline V gene. With 4 bases removed from V and 3 bases from J, the gap between germline ends came to 10 bases. The CDR3 DNA is TGCAGCGTTGTGGGTCTGAACTACGAGCAGTACTTC. It codes for CSVVGLNYEQYF.

The sample holds a few counts of this clonotype. V gene TRBV11-2 combines with J gene TRBJ2-5; either TRBD1 or TRBD2 may fit D (5 bases each). V was shortened by 0 bases and J by 7 bases, with 15 bases between the two germline ends. CDR3 length: 15 amino acids. The V gene's germline CDR1 is SGHAT and CDR2 FQNNGV. The CDR3 is CASSLDLPGPGTQYF. CDR3 sequence (DNA): TGTGCCAGCAGCTTAGATTTACCGGGACCAGGGACCCAGTACTTC.

The chain carries TRBV15 and TRBJ1-4; 7 bases map to TRBD1. CDR3 length: 16 amino acids. Germline V lookup: CDR1 LNHNV, CDR2 YYDKDF (reference sequence). V was pared by 1 base and J by 6 bases, with 8 bases of the junction left unmatched. Written as DNA, the CDR3 is TGTGCCACCAGCAGAGGCAGGGGGACTAATCATGAAAAACTGTTTTTT. Residues: CATSRGRGTNHEKLFF.

This clonotype has a count of ten or more. As DNA, the CDR3 is TGTGCCAGCAGTTACGACAAAGGAAAGTACTTC. This gives the protein CASSYDKGKYF. The gene calls are TRBV6-2 or TRBV6-3 and TRBJ2-7; D gene ambiguous. Germline-derived CDR1 and CDR2 are MNHEY and SVGEGT. CDR3 length equals 11 residues. Trimming removed 2 bases from V and 11 bases from J, with 10 bases in between.

This clonotype occurred many times. The chain couples TRBV15 to TRBJ1-1; D remains ambiguous. The CDR3 consists of 15 residues. Germline V lookup: CDR1 LNHNV, CDR2 YYDKDF (reference sequence). V lost 0 bases and J lost 1, with 9 bases in between. The CDR3 is CATSRDRVTNTEAFF. CDR3 nucleotide sequence: TGTGCCACCAGCAGAGACCGAGTGACGAACACTGAAGCTTTCTTT.

The sample holds many counts of this clonotype. The genes are TRBV5-1 and TRBJ1-2; D gene unclear. Trimming took 4 bases from V and 0 from J, leaving 7 bases between them. Germline CDR1 SGHRS, CDR2 YFSETQ. The CDR3 loop spans 13 amino acids. CDR3 loop: CASSPQANYGYTF. CDR3 nucleotides: TGCGCCAGCAGCCCCCAGGCTAACTATGGCTACACCTTC.

This clonotype was detected only a few times. This chain's CDR3 is CASSLWGKWASSETQYF. The CDR3 DNA follows: TGTGCCAGCAGCCTGTGGGGGAAGTGGGCAAGTTCAGAGACCCAGTACTTC. The chain recombines TRBV5-6 with TRBJ2-5; D may match TRBD1 or TRBD2 (5 bases each). Germline loops: CDR1 SGHDT, CDR2 YYEEEE. The CDR3 consists of 17 residues. V lost 4 bases to trimming and J lost 4 bases, with 23 bases between them. Full variable domain (missing parts from reference TRBV5-6 and TRBJ2-5): DAGVTQSPTHLIKTRGQQVTLRCSPKSGHDTVSWYQQALGQGPQFIFQYYEEEERQRGNFPDRFSGHQFPNYSSELNVNALLLGDSALYLCASSLWGKWASSETQYFGPGTRLLVL.

The genes are TRBV7-9 and TRBJ2-5; D possibly uses TRBD1 or TRBD2 (5 bases each). The CDR3 totals 12 residues. CDR1 is SEHNR and CDR2 is FQNEAQ in the germline V gene (reference sequence). Trimming cost V 6 bases and J 7 bases, with 12 bases left between them. Written as DNA, the CDR3 is TGTGCCAGCAGTCGACAGAGCGGGACCCAGTACTTC. Translating gives CASSRQSGTQYF.

At least ten counts were recorded for this clonotype. The chain has TRBV18 and TRBJ2-7; possibly TRBD2 for D (6 bases). CDR1 is KGHSH and CDR2 is LQKENI in the germline V gene. The CDR3 contains 14 residues. Trimming cost V 2 bases and J 2 bases, with 10 bases left between them. CDR3 DNA: TGTGCCAGCTCACCAACGACTAGGACCTACGAGCAGTACTTC. This encodes CASSPTTRTYEQYF.

The sample holds a few counts of this clonotype. The chain carries TRBV2 and TRBJ2-7; D assignment may be TRBD1 or TRBD2 (6 bases each). This CDR3 is built from 13 residues. Deletions cut 8 bases from V and 4 bases from J, with 15 bases between. CDR1 and CDR2 from the germline V gene are SNHLY and FYNNEI. The CDR3: CASYRGLGYEQYF. CDR3 coding DNA: TGTGCCAGCTATCGGGGGCTTGGGTACGAGCAGTACTTC. Full variable domain (outside the CDR3, taken from reference TRBV2 and TRBJ2-7): EPEVTQTPSHQVTQMGQEVILRCVPISNHLYFYWYRQILGQKVEFLVSFYNNEISEKSEIFDDQFSVERPDGSNFTLKIRSTKLEDSAMYFCASYRGLGYEQYFGPGTRLTVT.

This clonotype was seen many times. The chain combines TRBV12-3 or TRBV12-4 with TRBJ2-3; no definite D call. The CDR3 sequence is 11 residues long. V lost 5 bases to trimming and J lost 6 bases, with 6 bases between them. The CDR3 region is CASSVLDTQYF. CDR3 nucleotide sequence: TGTGCCAGCAGTGTATTGGATACGCAGTATTTT.

This clonotype came up a few times. V gene TRBV4-1 combines with J gene TRBJ2-7; 7 nucleotides line up with TRBD2. The CDR3 spans 16 residues. Germline V gene sequence: CDR1 MGHRA, CDR2 YSYEKL. Trimming cost V 0 bases and J 1 base; bases outside gene matches: 6. The CDR3 nucleotides are TGCGCCAGCAGCCAAGAATATCCAGCGGGGTCCTACGAGCAGTACTTC. Amino acids: CASSQEYPAGSYEQYF.